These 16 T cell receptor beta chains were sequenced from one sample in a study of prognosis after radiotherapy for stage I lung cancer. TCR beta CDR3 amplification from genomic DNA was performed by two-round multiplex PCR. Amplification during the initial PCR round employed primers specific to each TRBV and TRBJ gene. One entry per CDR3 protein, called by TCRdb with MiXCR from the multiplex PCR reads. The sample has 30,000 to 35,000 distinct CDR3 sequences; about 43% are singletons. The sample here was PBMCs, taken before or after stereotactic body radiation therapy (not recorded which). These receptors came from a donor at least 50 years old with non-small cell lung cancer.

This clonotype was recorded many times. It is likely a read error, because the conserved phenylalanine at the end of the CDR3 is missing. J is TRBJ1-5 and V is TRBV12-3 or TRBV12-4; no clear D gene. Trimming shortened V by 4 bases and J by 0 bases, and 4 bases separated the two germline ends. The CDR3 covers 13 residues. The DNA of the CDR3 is TGTGCCAGCAGTTGGGGTAGCAATCAGCCCCAGCATCTT. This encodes CASSWGSNQPQHL.

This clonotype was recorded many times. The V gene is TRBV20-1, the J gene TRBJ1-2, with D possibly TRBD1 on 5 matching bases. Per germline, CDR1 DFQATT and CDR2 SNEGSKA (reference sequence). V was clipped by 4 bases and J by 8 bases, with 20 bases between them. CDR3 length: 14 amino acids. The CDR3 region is CSAMWVGVGGGYTF. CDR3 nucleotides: TGCAGTGCTATGTGGGTAGGGGTGGGCGGGGGCTACACCTTC.

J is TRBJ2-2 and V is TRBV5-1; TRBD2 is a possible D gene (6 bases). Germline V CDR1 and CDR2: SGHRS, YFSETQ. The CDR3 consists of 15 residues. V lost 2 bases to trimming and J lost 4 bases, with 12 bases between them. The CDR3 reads CASSFSPGVTGELFF. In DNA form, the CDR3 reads TGCGCCAGCAGCTTTTCACCGGGGGTCACCGGGGAGCTGTTTTTT. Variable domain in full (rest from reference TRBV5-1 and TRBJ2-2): KAGVTQTPRYLIKTRGQQVTLSCSPISGHRSVSWYQQTPGQGLQFLFEYFSETQRNKGNFPGRFSGRQFSNSRSEMNVSTLELGDSALYLCASSFSPGVTGELFFGEGSRLTVL.

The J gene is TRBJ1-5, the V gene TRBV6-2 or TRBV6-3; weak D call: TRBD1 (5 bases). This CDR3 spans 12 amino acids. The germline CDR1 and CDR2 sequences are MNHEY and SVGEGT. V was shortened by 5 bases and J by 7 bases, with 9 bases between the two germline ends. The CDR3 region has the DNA TGTGCCAGCAGTACTCAGGGCCAGCCCCAGCATTTT. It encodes CASSTQGQPQHF.

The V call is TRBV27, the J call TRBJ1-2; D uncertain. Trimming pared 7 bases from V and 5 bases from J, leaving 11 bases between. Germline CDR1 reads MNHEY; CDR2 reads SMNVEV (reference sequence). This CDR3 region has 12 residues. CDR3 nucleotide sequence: TGTGCCAGCAATGGCAGTATATATGGCTACACCTTC. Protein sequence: CASNGSIYGYTF.

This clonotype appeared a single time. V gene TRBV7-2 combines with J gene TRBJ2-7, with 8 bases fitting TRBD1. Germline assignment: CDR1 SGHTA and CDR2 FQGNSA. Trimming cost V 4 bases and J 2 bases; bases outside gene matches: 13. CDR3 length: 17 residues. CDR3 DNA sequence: TGTGCCAGCAGCTCCAGATCGACAGGGGAGATCCCCTACGAGCAGTACTTC. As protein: CASSSRSTGEIPYEQYF.

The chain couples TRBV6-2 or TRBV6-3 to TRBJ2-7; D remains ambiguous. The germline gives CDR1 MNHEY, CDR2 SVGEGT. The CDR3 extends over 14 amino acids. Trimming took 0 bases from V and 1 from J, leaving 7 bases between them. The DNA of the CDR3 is TGTGCCAGCAGTTACTCGGGGTCTTCCTACGAGCAGTACTTC. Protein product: CASSYSGSSYEQYF.

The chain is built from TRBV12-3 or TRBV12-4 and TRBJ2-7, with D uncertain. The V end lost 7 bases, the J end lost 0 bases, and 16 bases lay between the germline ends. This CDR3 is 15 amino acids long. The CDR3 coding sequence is TGTGCCAGCACCAATCCCGGCGGAAGCTCCTACGAGCAGTACTTC. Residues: CASTNPGGSSYEQYF.

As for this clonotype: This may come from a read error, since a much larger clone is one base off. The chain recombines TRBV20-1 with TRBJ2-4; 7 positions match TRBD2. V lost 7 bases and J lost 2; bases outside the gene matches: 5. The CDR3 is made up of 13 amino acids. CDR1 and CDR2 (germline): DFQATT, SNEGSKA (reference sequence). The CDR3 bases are TGCAGTGACCCGCGGGGGACCAAAAACATTCAGTACTTC. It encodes CSDPRGTKNIQYF.

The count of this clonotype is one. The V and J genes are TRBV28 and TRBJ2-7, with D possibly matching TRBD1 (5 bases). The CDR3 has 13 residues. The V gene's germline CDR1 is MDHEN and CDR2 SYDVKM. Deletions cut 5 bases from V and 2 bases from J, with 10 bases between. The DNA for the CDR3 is TGTGCCAGCAGTCAGGGTCAGCCCTACGAGCAGTACTTC. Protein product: CASSQGQPYEQYF.

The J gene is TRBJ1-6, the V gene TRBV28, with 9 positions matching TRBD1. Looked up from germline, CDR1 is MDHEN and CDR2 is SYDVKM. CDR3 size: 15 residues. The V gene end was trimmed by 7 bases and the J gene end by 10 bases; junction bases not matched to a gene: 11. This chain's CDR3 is CASIRQGVMESPLHF. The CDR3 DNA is TGTGCCAGCATAAGACAGGGGGTAATGGAATCACCCCTCCACTTT.

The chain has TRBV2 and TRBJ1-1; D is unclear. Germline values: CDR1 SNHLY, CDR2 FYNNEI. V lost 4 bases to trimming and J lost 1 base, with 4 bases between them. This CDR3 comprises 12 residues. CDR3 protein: CASSVQNTEAFF. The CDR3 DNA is TGTGCCAGCAGTGTGCAGAACACTGAAGCTTTCTTT.

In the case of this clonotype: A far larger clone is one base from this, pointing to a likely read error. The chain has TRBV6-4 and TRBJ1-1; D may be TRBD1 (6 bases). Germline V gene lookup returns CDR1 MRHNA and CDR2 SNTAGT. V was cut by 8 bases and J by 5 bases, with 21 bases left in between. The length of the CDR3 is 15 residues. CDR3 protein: CASAWTAKRGTEAFF. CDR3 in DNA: TGTGCCAGCGCCTGGACGGCAAAGAGGGGGACTGAAGCTTTCTTT.

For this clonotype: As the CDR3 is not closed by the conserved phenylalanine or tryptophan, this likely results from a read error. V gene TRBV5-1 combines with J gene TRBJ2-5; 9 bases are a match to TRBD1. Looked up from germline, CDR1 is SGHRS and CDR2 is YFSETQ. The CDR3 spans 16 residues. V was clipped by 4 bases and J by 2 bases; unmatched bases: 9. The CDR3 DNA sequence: TGCGCCAGCAGCGGGGGAACAGGGGGCCATCAAGAGACCCAGTACCTC. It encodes CASSGGTGGHQETQYL.

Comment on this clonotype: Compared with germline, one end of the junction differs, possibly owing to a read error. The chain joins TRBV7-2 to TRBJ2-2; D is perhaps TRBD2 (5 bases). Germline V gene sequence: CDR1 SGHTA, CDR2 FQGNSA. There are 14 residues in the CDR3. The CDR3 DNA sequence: TGTGCCAGCAGCTTTTCCCGGTACACCGGGGAGCTGCTTTTT. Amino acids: CASSFSRYTGELLF.

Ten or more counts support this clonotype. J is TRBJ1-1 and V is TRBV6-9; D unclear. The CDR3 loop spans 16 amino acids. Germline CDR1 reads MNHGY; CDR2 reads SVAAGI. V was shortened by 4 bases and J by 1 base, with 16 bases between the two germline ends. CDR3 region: CASSLNYLLGNTEAFF. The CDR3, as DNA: TGTGCCAGCAGTTTGAACTACCTCCTGGGGAACACTGAAGCTTTCTTT.